These T cell receptor beta chains were read from a single sample in a study of shared clonotypes between healthy human individuals. Sequencing used immunoSEQ multiplex PCR; TCRdb keeps in-frame clones, though not all of them. Counted here are more than 600,000 clones, about 92% occurring once; the ten biggest clones make up approximately 24%. Sequences were obtained from naive CD8+ T cells sorted from blood. The receptors here all came from a young man in good health. CDR3s include the opening cysteine and the closing phenylalanine or tryptophan. Each record gives: V gene, J gene, D gene, clone size, CDR3 DNA, CDR3 protein. The D gene is left open where the match is weak. Rows give clone size only sometimes, using once, few, many, or a class for an expanded clone.

TRBV4-2	TRBJ2-6	-	-	TGTGCCAGCAGCCCCCCCGGGGGCTCTGGGGCCAACGTCCTGACTTTC	CASSPPGGSGANVLTF
TRBV7-6	TRBJ1-4	-	-	TGTGCCAGCAGCTTGGAGGGTGAAAAACTGTTTTTT	CASSLEGEKLFF
TRBV10-2	TRBJ1-1	-	-	TGCGCCAGTACAGGGAGCACTGAAGCTTTCTTT	CASTGSTEAFF
TRBV10-3	TRBJ2-3	TRBD2	once	TGTGCCATCAGTGAGGTAACTAGCGGAGTCACAGATACGCAGTATTTT	CAISEVTSGVTDTQYF
TRBV5-1	TRBJ2-2	-	-	TGCGCCAGCAGCTTGGACGACACCGGGGAGCTGTTTTTT	CASSLDDTGELFF
TRBV27	TRBJ2-7	TRBD2	-	TGTGCCAGCAGTTTAGGTAGCGGGACCGACGAGCAGTACTTC	CASSLGSGTDEQYF
TRBV27	TRBJ2-4	-	-	TGTGCCAGCAGTTTTCTAGGGGAGACAGGAGCCAAAAACATTCAGTACTTC	CASSFLGETGAKNIQYF
TRBV15	TRBJ2-4	-	-	TGTGCCACCAGCGGAGCGCCCCTAGCCAAAAACATTCAGTACTTC	CATSGAPLAKNIQYF
TRBV14	TRBJ2-7	TRBD2	-	TGTGCCAGCAGCCCCCGGGGGAGGGGAGGTGGCGAGCAGTACTTC	CASSPRGRGGGEQYF
TRBV10-3	TRBJ2-3	-	-	TGTGCCATCCTGGGGGATACGCAGTATTTT	CAILGDTQYF
TRBV7-2	TRBJ2-7	TRBD2	-	TGTGCCAGCAGCTTAAGCGTGGGCGGGAGGGAGTACGAGCAGTACTTC	CASSLSVGGREYEQYF
TRBV21-1	TRBJ2-7	-	-	TGTGCCAGCAGCAAAATGGGACAGCACAGCTCCTACGAGCAGTACTTC	CASSKMGQHSSYEQYF
TRBV4-3	TRBJ1-3	-	-	TGCGCCAGCAGCCCCTTCGGAGGGCTTGGAAACACCATATATTTT	CASSPFGGLGNTIYF
TRBV6-1	TRBJ2-2	-	-	TGTGCCAGCAGTGAACTTGACCGGGGGTTGGGCGGGGAGCTGTTTTTT	CASSELDRGLGGELFF
TRBV7-9	TRBJ2-7	TRBD1	-	TGTGCCAGCAGCTTAGACGGGACAGGGGTTGGAGAGCAGTACTTC	CASSLDGTGVGEQYF
TRBV2	TRBJ2-7	-	-	TGTGCCAGCAGTGGGACTGGGATCTACGAGCAGTACTTC	CASSGTGIYEQYF
TRBV5-1	TRBJ1-2	TRBD1	once	TGCGCCAGCAGCTATGCCCCTGGACAGGACTATGGCTACACCTTC	CASSYAPGQDYGYTF
TRBV11-2	TRBJ2-3	-	-	TGTGCCAGCAGCGCGGGGGCTAGCACAGATACGCAGTATTTT	CASSAGASTDTQYF
TRBV6-6	TRBJ1-2	TRBD1	-	TGTGCCAGCAGTGGCCAGGGGGGGAGCGATGGCTACACCTTC	CASSGQGGSDGYTF
TRBV11-2	TRBJ1-2	-	-	TGTGCCAGCAGCGCAGGCCGGCAGTCCTATGGCTACACCTTC	CASSAGRQSYGYTF
TRBV5-6	TRBJ2-7	-	once	TGTGCCAGCAGCTTGGCCCAGGAGAACGAGCAGTACTTC	CASSLAQENEQYF
TRBV28	TRBJ2-5	TRBD1	-	TGTGCCAGCAGTCTCGGGACAGGCACGCAAGGGACCCAGTACTTC	CASSLGTGTQGTQYF
TRBV28	TRBJ2-7	-	-	TGTGCCAGCAGTTCCCTGGACGGGGTCTACGAGCAGTACTTC	CASSSLDGVYEQYF
TRBV29-1	TRBJ2-7	-	-	TGCAGCATCGGGGACGGATACGAGCAGTACTTC	CSIGDGYEQYF
TRBV7-6	TRBJ2-5	-	-	TGTGCCAGCAGCCAGGCCCCAGAGACCCAGTACTTC	CASSQAPETQYF
TRBV10-2	TRBJ2-2	-	-	TGCGCCAGCAGTGAATCGATCACCGGGGAGCTGTTTTTT	CASSESITGELFF
TRBV27	TRBJ2-3	TRBD2	-	TGTGCCAGCAGTTTACTAGCGGGATTTACAGATACGCAGTATTTT	CASSLLAGFTDTQYF
TRBV7-9	TRBJ2-2	TRBD1	once	TGTGCCAGCAGCTCGGATGACAGGGGACTGGTGAACACCGGGGAGCTGTTTTTT	CASSSDDRGLVNTGELFF
TRBV7-6	TRBJ1-1	-	-	TGTGCCAGCGGGGGCGGGAACACTGAAGCTTTCTTT	CASGGGNTEAFF
TRBV6-1	TRBJ2-5	-	once	TGTGCCAGCAGTGAAGCAAGGGGGAGGGAGACCCAGTACTTC	CASSEARGRETQYF
TRBV27	TRBJ2-7	TRBD2	-	TGTGCCAGCAGCCAACTAGCGGGAGTACACGAGCAGTACTTC	CASSQLAGVHEQYF